This TCR beta chain was sequenced during a study of T-cell reconstitution after alpha-beta-depleted transplantation in children. Overall study findings and caveats: Reportedly, roughly two months post-transplant, alpha-beta T cells arose from several hundred expanded graft clones. High day-60 TCRbeta diversity in some patients came from surviving recipient T cells and thymic progenitors. When one year had passed after transplant, most T-cell counts and diversity came from newly produced T cells.

This clonotype was detected ten times or more. The target antigen is unknown. Germline assignment: CDR1 GTSNPN and CDR2 SVGIG (reference sequence). V gave up 3 bases and J gave up 5 bases, with 16 bases separating them. The CDR3 sequence is 15 residues long. For TCRbeta, the library was prepared with unique molecular identifiers. TCRdb ran MiXCR on the PCR reads and lists one entry per CDR3 protein. The table has under 300,000 distinct CDR3 sequences, approximately 10% seen once. This TCR derives from a male patient between 2 and 9 years old who had a stem cell transplant for chronic granulomatous disease, so the T cells may come from the graft donor. Sequencing was performed on peripheral blood, taken 180 days after TCRalphabeta/CD19-depleted stem cell transplant. This rearrangement joins TRBV30 to TRBJ2-2; TRBD2 is a possible D gene (5 bases). In DNA form, the CDR3 reads TGTGCCTGGAGGGAGCTGGGAGCCACAACCGGGGAGCTGTTTTTT. This encodes CAWRELGATTGELFF.